This T cell receptor beta chain stems from a study of T cell responses to AZD1222 COVID-19 vaccine. Broader study findings: Across spike, vaccine-associated CD4 TCRs were found, dominant at 160-218 and 743-854.

With regard to this clone: Its antigen is unknown.

Data came from immunoSEQ multiplex PCR; TCRdb stores just in-frame clones and leaves some out. The table records 66,000 or so clones, 79% of them present only once. V shed 7 bases and J 2 bases; nucleotides not matched to a gene: 5. The V gene's germline CDR1 is MNHEY and CDR2 SVGAGI. The CDR3 length is 14 residues. The rearrangement uses TRBV6-5 and TRBJ2-5; 9 nucleotides match TRBD2. The origin of this receptor is an adult in good health. The sample here was peripheral blood, taken on day 0 of MenACWY control vaccination. Here the CDR3 reads CASNAGGAQETQYF. CDR3 in DNA: TGTGCCAGCAATGCGGGGGGGGCACAAGAGACCCAGTACTTC.